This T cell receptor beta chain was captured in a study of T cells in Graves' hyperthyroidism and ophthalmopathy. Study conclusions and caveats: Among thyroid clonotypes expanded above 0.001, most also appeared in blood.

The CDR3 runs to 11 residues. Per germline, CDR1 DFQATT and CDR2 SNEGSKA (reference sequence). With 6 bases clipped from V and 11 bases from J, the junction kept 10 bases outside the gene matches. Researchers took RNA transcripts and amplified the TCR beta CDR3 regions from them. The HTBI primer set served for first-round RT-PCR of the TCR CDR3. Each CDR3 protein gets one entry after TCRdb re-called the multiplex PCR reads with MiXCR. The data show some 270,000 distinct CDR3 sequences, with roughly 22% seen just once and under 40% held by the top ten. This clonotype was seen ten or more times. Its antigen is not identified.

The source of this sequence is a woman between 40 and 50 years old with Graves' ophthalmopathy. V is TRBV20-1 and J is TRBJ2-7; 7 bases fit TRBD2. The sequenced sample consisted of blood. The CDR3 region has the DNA TGCAGTGCGGCCCCTGGGGGGAGGGAGTACTTC. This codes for CSAAPGGREYF.